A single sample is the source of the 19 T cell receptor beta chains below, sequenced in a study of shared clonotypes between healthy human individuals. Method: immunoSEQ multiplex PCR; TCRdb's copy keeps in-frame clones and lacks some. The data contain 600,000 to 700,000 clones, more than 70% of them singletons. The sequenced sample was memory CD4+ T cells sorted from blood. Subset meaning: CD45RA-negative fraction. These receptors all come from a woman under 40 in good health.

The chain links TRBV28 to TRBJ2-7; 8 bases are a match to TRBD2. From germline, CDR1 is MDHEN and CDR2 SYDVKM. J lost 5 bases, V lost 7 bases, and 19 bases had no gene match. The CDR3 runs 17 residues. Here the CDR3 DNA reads TGTGCCAGCATCCCGGGGGGGGCGAGAGGGATGAACAACGAGCAGTACTTC. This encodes CASIPGGARGMNNEQYF.

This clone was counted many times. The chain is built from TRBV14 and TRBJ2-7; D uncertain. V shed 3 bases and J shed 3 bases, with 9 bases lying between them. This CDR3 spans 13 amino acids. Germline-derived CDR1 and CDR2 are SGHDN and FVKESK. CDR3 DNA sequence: TGTGCCAGCAGCCAGGTTAATCACTACGAGCAGTACTTC. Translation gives CASSQVNHYEQYF.

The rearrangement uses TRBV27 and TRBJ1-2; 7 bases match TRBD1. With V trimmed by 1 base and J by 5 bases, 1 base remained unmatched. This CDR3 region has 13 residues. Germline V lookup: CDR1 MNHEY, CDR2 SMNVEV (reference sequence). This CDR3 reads CASSLLQGYGYTF. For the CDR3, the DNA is TGTGCCAGCAGTTTATTACAGGGGTATGGCTACACCTTC.

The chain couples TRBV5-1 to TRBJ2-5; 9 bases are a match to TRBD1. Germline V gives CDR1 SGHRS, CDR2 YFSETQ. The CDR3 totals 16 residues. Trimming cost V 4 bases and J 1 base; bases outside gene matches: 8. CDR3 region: CASSPGDRDFQETQYF. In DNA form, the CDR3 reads TGCGCCAGCAGCCCAGGGGACAGGGATTTCCAAGAGACCCAGTACTTC.

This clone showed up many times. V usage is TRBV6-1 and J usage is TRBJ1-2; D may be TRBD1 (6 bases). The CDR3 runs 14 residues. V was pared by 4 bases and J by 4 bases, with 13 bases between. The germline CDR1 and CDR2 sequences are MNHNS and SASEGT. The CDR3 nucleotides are TGTGCCAGCAGTGTTTCTGGACAGACCTATGGCTACACCTTC. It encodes CASSVSGQTYGYTF.

The CDR3 protein is CASSRGTSGSTYEQYF. CDR3 DNA sequence: TGCGCCAGCAGCAGGGGGACTAGCGGGAGTACCTACGAGCAGTACTTC. The rearrangement uses TRBV5-1 and TRBJ2-7; 14 nucleotides agree with TRBD2. The CDR3 covers 16 residues. Germline CDR1 and CDR2: SGHRS and YFSETQ. Trimming at V came to 4 bases and at J to 2 bases, leaving 5 bases not matched to a gene.

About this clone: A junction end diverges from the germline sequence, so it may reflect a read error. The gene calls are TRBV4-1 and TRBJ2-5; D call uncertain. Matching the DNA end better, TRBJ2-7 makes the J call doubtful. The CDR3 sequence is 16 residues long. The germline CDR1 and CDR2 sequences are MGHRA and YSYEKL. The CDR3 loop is CASSPDWTATSHEQYF. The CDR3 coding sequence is TGTGCCAGCAGCCCAGATTGGACGGCCACTTCTCACGAGCAGTACTTC.

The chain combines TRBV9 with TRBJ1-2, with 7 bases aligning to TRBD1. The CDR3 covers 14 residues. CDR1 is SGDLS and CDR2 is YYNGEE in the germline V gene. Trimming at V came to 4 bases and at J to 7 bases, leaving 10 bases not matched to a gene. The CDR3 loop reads CASSFEGAKGGYTF. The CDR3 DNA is TGTGCCAGCAGCTTCGAGGGGGCCAAAGGTGGCTACACCTTC. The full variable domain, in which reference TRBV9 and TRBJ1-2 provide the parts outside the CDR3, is DSGVTQTPKHLITATGQRVTLRCSPRSGDLSVYWYQQSLDQGLQFLIQYYNGEERAKGNILERFSAQQFPDLHSELNLSSLELGDSALYFCASSFEGAKGGYTFGSGTRLTVV.

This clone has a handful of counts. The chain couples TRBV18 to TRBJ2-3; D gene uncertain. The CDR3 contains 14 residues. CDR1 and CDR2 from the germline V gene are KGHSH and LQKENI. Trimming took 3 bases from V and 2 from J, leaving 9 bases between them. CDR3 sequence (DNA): TGTGCCAGCTCACCCGCCCCGACCACAGATACGCAGTATTTT. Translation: CASSPAPTTDTQYF.

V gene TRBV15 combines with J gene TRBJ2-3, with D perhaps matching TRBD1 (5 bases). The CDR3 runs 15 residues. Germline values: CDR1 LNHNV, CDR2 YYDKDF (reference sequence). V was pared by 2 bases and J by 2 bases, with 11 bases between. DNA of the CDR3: TGTGCCACCAGCAGACAAGGACAAGCCACAGATACGCAGTATTTT. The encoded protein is CATSRQGQATDTQYF. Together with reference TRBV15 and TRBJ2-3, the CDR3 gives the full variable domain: DAMVIQNPRYQVTQFGKPVTLSCSQTLNHNVMYWYQQKSSQAPKLLFHYYDKDFNNEADTPDNFQSRRPNTSFCFLDIRSPGLGDTAMYLCATSRQGQATDTQYFGPGTRLTVL.

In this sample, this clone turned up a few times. The CDR3 region has the DNA TGTGCCAGCAGCTCGACTTGGGCAGGGGCTGGCTACACCTTC. This encodes CASSSTWAGAGYTF. The chain is built from TRBV5-5 and TRBJ1-2; D is possibly TRBD1 (6 bases). V lost 3 bases and J 7 bases, leaving 16 bases between the germline ends. The CDR3 sequence is 14 residues long. Germline V lookup: CDR1 SGHKS, CDR2 YYEKEE (reference sequence).

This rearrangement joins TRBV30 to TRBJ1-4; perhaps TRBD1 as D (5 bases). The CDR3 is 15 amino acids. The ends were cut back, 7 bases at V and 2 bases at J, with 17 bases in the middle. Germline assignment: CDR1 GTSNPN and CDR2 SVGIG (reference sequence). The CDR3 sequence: CASWMRGSTNEKLFF. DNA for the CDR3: TGTGCCTCCTGGATGAGGGGAAGCACTAATGAAAAACTGTTTTTT. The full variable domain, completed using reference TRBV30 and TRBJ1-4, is SQTIHQWPATLVQPVGSPLSLECTVEGTSNPNLYWYRQAAGRGLQLLFYSVGIGQISSEVPQNLSASRPQDRQFILSSKKLLLSDSGFYLCASWMRGSTNEKLFFGSGTQLSVL.

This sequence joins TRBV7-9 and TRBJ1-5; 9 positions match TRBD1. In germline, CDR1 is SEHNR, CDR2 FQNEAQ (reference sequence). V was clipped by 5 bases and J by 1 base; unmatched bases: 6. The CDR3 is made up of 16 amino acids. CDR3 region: CASSRPGTGSNQPQHF. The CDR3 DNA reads TGTGCCAGCAGCCGACCCGGGACAGGGAGCAATCAGCCCCAGCATTTT. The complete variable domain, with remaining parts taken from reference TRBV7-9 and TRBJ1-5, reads DTGVSQNPRHKITKRGQNVTFRCDPISEHNRLYWYRQTLGQGPEFLTYFQNEAQLEKSRLLSDRFSAERPKGSFSTLEIQRTEQGDSAMYLCASSRPGTGSNQPQHFGDGTRLSIL.

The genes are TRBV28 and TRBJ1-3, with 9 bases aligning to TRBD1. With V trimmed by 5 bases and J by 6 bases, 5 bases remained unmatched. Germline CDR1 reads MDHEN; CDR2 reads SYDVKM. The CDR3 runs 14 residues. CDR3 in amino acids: CASSPWTGENTIYF. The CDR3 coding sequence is TGTGCCAGCAGTCCCTGGACAGGGGAAAACACCATATATTTT. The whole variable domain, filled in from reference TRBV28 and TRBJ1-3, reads DVKVTQSSRYLVKRTGEKVFLECVQDMDHENMFWYRQDPGLGLRLIYFSYDVKMKEKGDIPEGYSVSREKKERFSLILESASTNQTSMYLCASSPWTGENTIYFGEGSWLTVV.

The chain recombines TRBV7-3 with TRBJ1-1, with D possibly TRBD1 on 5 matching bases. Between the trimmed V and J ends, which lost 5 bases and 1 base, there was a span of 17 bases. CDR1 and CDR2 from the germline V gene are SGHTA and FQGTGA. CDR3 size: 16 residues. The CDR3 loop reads CASSPYQLGANTEAFF. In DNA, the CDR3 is TGTGCCAGCAGCCCCTACCAACTAGGGGCGAACACTGAAGCTTTCTTT.

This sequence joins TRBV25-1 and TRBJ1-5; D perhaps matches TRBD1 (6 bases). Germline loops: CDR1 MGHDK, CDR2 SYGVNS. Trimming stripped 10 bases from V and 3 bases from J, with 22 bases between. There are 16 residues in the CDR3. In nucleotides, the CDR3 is TGTGCCACCTCTGAGGGGGGTAGAGGAGTCAATCAGCCCCAGCATTTT. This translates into CATSEGGRGVNQPQHF.

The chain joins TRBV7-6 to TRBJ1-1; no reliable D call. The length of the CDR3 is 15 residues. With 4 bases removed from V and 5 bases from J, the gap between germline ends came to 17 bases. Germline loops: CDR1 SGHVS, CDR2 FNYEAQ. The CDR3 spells CASSSPTSSGTEAFF. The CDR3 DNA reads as TGTGCCAGCAGCTCTCCGACATCTTCTGGTACTGAAGCTTTCTTT.

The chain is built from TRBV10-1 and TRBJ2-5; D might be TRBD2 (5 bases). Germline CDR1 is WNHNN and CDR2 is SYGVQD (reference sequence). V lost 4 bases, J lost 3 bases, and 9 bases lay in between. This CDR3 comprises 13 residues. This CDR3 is CASSVIGEETQYF. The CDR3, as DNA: TGCGCCAGCAGTGTTATCGGGGAAGAGACCCAGTACTTC.

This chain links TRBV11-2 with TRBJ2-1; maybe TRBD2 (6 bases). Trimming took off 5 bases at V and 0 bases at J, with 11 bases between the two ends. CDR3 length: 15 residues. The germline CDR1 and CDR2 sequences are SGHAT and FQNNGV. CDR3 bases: TGTGCCAGCAGCCCGCAGACTAGCTCCTACAATGAGCAGTTCTTC. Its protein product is CASSPQTSSYNEQFF.